The clone carrying this T cell receptor beta chain has more than one count but fewer than ten. The antigen remains undetermined. The data stem from a study of CD8+ T cells in alopecia areata. Trimming left V 2 bases short and J 4 bases short, with 2 bases between. CDR1 is MDHEN, CDR2 SYDVKM, per germline. CDR3 size: 12 residues. Extracted RNA was reverse transcribed into cDNA, the sequencing template. Only in-frame clones appear in the TCRdb table, and some are missing; sequencing was by immunoSEQ multiplex PCR. Altogether 65,000 to 95,000 clones are present, just over 50% being singletons, with the ten largest covering approximately 5.7%. The study's findings and limits: Clarity of TCR sharing across patients fell short of that in mice, possibly HLA-related.

This clonotype was obtained from a human donor with alopecia areata. Sequencing was carried out using NKG2D-high CD8+ T cells sorted from blood. The chain joins TRBV28 to TRBJ2-2; unclear D gene. The CDR3 DNA reads as TGTGCCAGCAGTTTAATCACCGGGGAGCTGTTTTTT. Amino acids: CASSLITGELFF.